The 2 T cell receptor beta chains in this list originate from one sample, sequenced in a study of cytomegalovirus exposure and HLA in healthy donors. Clones were read by immunoSEQ multiplex PCR, and TCRdb kept only the in-frame ones, dropping some. The sample shows under 200,000 clones, roughly nine tenths of them seen only once. Sequencing used PBMCs. The origin of the receptors is a woman in her twenties or thirties in good health and CMV-seronegative.

The rearrangement joins TRBV30 to TRBJ2-7, with D perhaps TRBD2 (5 bases). V lost 3 bases and J lost 3, with 15 bases in between. Per germline, CDR1 GTSNPN and CDR2 SVGIG (reference sequence). The CDR3 extends over 14 amino acids. CDR3 protein: CAWSRMSGYYEQYF. In nucleotides, the CDR3 is TGTGCCTGGAGCAGGATGAGCGGTTACTACGAGCAGTACTTC. The full variable domain, its missing parts supplied by reference TRBV30 and TRBJ2-7, is SQTIHQWPATLVQPVGSPLSLECTVEGTSNPNLYWYRQAAGRGLQLLFYSVGIGQISSEVPQNLSASRPQDRQFILSSKKLLLSDSGFYLCAWSRMSGYYEQYFGPGTRLTVT.

This rearrangement joins TRBV15 to TRBJ2-3, with TRBD2 identical over 13 bases. Germline V gene data show CDR1 as LNHNV and CDR2 as YYDKDF (reference sequence). The length of the CDR3 is 15 residues. V dropped 4 bases and J dropped 4; count of bases not matched to a gene: 2. For the CDR3, the DNA is TGTGCCACCAGCATACTAGCGGGGGGGGCAGATACGCAGTATTTT. Its protein product is CATSILAGGADTQYF. The complete variable domain, with remaining parts taken from reference TRBV15 and TRBJ2-3, reads DAMVIQNPRYQVTQFGKPVTLSCSQTLNHNVMYWYQQKSSQAPKLLFHYYDKDFNNEADTPDNFQSRRPNTSFCFLDIRSPGLGDTAMYLCATSILAGGADTQYFGPGTRLTVL.